The 30 T cell receptor beta chains in this list originate from one sample, sequenced in a study of early T cells in non-severe SARS-CoV-2 infection. In TCRdb, the 5' RACE reads were re-called with MiXCR into one record per CDR3 protein. Altogether about 21,000 distinct CDR3 sequences are present, around 5% being singletons, with the ten largest covering 14%. The sequences come from whole blood, collected at baseline. The source is an adult who was a healthcare worker with PCR-confirmed SARS-CoV-2 infection or an uninfected control (not recorded which).

This clonotype has a handful of counts. J is TRBJ2-2 and V is TRBV29-1; 8 nucleotides line up with TRBD1. With V trimmed by 6 bases and J by 4 bases, 7 bases remained unmatched. Germline V gene data show CDR1 as SQVTM and CDR2 as ANQGSEA. CDR3 length equals 14 residues. The CDR3 loop is CSVRTGQSTGELFF. In DNA, the CDR3 is TGCAGCGTGAGGACAGGGCAGAGCACCGGGGAGCTGTTTTTT.

This clonotype was seen repeatedly, ten times or more. The CDR3 bases are TGCGCCAGCAGCCGGTCAGGCTCGGATAATCAGCCCCAGCATTTT. Translated: CASSRSGSDNQPQHF. The V and J genes are TRBV5-1 and TRBJ1-5; D is ambiguous. The CDR3 is 15 residues long. Trimming cost V 4 bases and J 4 bases, with 15 bases left between them. The germline CDR1 and CDR2 sequences are SGHRS and YFSETQ.

This sequence joins TRBV12-3 or TRBV12-4 and TRBJ1-2; 8 bases line up with TRBD1. This CDR3 comprises 14 residues. Trimming cost V 5 bases and J 6 bases; bases outside gene matches: 8. The CDR3 region has the DNA TGTGCCAGCAGTACAGGGGGGAGGATACATGGCTACACCTTC. Protein: CASSTGGRIHGYTF.

In this sample, this clonotype turned up many times. The V call is TRBV7-8, the J call TRBJ2-7; D possibly matches TRBD1 or TRBD2 (6 bases each). Trimming took off 2 bases at V and 2 bases at J, with 16 bases between the two ends. CDR3 length: 16 residues. Germline V gives CDR1 SGHVS, CDR2 FQNEAQ. As DNA, the CDR3 is TGTGCCAGCAGCTTACCTTACGAAGGGGGGACCTACGAGCAGTACTTC. Its protein product is CASSLPYEGGTYEQYF.

This clonotype has a handful of counts. The J gene is TRBJ2-3, the V gene TRBV6-2 or TRBV6-3; TRBD2 agrees at 13 bases. The germline V gene encodes CDR1 MNHEY and CDR2 SVGEGT. CDR3 length: 12 residues. After removal of 8 bases from V and 11 bases from J, the junction contained 4 bases not matched to a gene. This chain's CDR3 is CASGLAGALQYF. The DNA for the CDR3 is TGTGCCAGCGGACTAGCGGGGGCTTTGCAGTATTTT.

This clonotype was recorded a few times. The CDR3 loop is CASSGTGTQGNIQYF. CDR3 bases: TGTGCCAGCAGCGGGACAGGGACCCAAGGAAACATTCAGTACTTC. The chain joins TRBV6-5 to TRBJ2-4; 9 positions agree with TRBD1. CDR3 length: 15 amino acids. Unmatched junction bases numbered 9, after V lost 6 bases and J lost 6 bases. From germline, CDR1 is MNHEY and CDR2 SVGAGI.

This clonotype has a handful of counts. The rearrangement uses TRBV18 and TRBJ2-3; D call uncertain. This CDR3 has 12 amino acids. Germline-derived CDR1 and CDR2 are KGHSH and LQKENI. V was clipped by 3 bases and J by 6 bases, with 7 bases between them. CDR3 residues: CASSPLADTQYF. The CDR3 bases are TGTGCCAGCTCACCTCTGGCTGATACGCAGTATTTT.

The chain links TRBV6-2 or TRBV6-3 to TRBJ2-1; 11 nucleotides line up with TRBD2. CDR1 is MNHEY, CDR2 SVGEGT, per germline. Losses at the gene ends were 4 bases for V and 12 bases for J; bases not matched to a gene: 11. This CDR3 spans 15 amino acids. CDR3 bases: TGTGCCAGCAGTTCCCTTAGCGGGGGGGCACAGTGGCAGTTCTTC. It codes for CASSSLSGGAQWQFF.

This clonotype showed up many times. This chain uses TRBV5-1 with TRBJ2-1, with D perhaps matching TRBD2 (5 bases). The V and J ends lost 4 bases and 8 bases respectively, with 16 bases between them. Germline CDR1 and CDR2: SGHRS and YFSETQ. The CDR3 runs 14 residues. The CDR3 DNA sequence: TGCGCCAGCAGCGGTTCGGGGAAGCGGCATGAGCAGTTCTTC. As protein: CASSGSGKRHEQFF.

This clonotype has at least ten counts. The V gene is TRBV20-1, the J gene TRBJ1-6; 7 bases are a match to TRBD1. Germline loops: CDR1 DFQATT, CDR2 SNEGSKA (reference sequence). This CDR3 is built from 13 residues. The trim removed 4 bases at V and 10 bases at J, leaving 7 bases unmatched. The CDR3 sequence is CSAIDRVGSPLHF. The CDR3 coding sequence is TGCAGTGCTATAGACAGGGTGGGATCACCCCTCCACTTT.

The chain combines TRBV28 with TRBJ1-4; 7 bases map to TRBD1. The length of the CDR3 is 16 residues. J was trimmed by 1 base and V by 2 bases; bases with no gene match: 4. Germline CDR1 MDHEN, CDR2 SYDVKM. CDR3: CASSLRQGVTNEKLFF. In DNA, the CDR3 is TGTGCCAGCAGTTTAAGACAGGGTGTAACTAATGAAAAACTGTTTTTT.

V is TRBV12-3 or TRBV12-4 and J is TRBJ1-2, with 7 bases that match TRBD1. This CDR3 has 14 residues. V lost 2 bases, J lost 4 bases, and 4 bases stayed unmatched. CDR3 bases: TGTGCCAGCAGTTTACAGGGGACAGCCTATGGCTACACCTTC. It translates to CASSLQGTAYGYTF.

The chain recombines TRBV11-2 with TRBJ2-1; 8 nucleotides line up with TRBD2. This CDR3 comprises 16 residues. Germline V lookup: CDR1 SGHAT, CDR2 FQNNGV. After removal of 3 bases from V and 7 bases from J, the junction contained 11 bases not matched to a gene. The CDR3 reads CASSFRGGRSGNEQFF. The CDR3 DNA reads as TGTGCCAGCAGCTTTCGGGGGGGTCGGAGTGGGAATGAGCAGTTCTTC.

Many counts were recorded for this clonotype. V and J are TRBV21-1 and TRBJ2-1; the table assigns TRBD1, which was not confirmed against the DNA. TRBV21-1 is an annotated pseudogene. CDR3 size: 15 residues. CDR3 loop: CASSKGGQGYNEQFF. The CDR3 nucleotides read TGTGCCAGCAGCAAAGGCGGACAGGGGTATAATGAGCAGTTCTTC.

The rearrangement uses TRBV5-5 and TRBJ2-7, with 10 nucleotides matching TRBD1. The J segment lost 3 bases and the V segment lost 4 bases, leaving 10 bases of the junction unmatched. Germline values: CDR1 SGHKS, CDR2 YYEKEE (reference sequence). This CDR3 region has 16 residues. The CDR3 loop is CASSPLIGTGVYEQYF. CDR3 DNA: TGTGCCAGCAGCCCTTTGATCGGGACAGGGGTCTACGAGCAGTACTTC.

At least ten counts were recorded for this clonotype. The chain recombines TRBV18 with TRBJ2-3; D gene unclear. Germline values: CDR1 KGHSH, CDR2 LQKENI. The CDR3 runs 13 residues. V was clipped by 6 bases and J by 1 base, with 8 bases between them. Here the CDR3 DNA reads TGTGCCAGCTCCCAACGGGGCACAGATACGCAGTATTTT. It encodes CASSQRGTDTQYF.

This clonotype was counted many times. V is TRBV7-9 and J is TRBJ1-2; TRBD1 agrees at 10 bases. The CDR3 covers 14 residues. The ends lost 6 bases at V and 8 bases at J; junction bases unmatched: 9. Germline assignment: CDR1 SEHNR and CDR2 FQNEAQ (reference sequence). The CDR3 protein is CASSLGTGALGYTF. The CDR3 DNA reads TGTGCCAGCAGTCTCGGGACAGGGGCACTCGGCTACACCTTC.

In this sample, this clonotype turned up a few times. The chain links TRBV24-1 to TRBJ2-3; D ambiguous. This CDR3 is 12 amino acids long. Germline CDR1 reads KGHDR; CDR2 reads SFDVKD. Trimming pared 4 bases from V and 1 base from J, leaving 2 bases between. The CDR3 nucleotides are TGTGCCACCAGTGAGCGCACAGATACGCAGTATTTT. Protein sequence: CATSERTDTQYF.

This clonotype appeared many times. This sequence joins TRBV9 and TRBJ2-1; 7 bases match TRBD2. CDR1 is SGDLS, CDR2 YYNGEE, per germline. Unmatched junction bases numbered 7, after V lost 3 bases and J lost 4 bases. This CDR3 is built from 15 residues. The CDR3 protein is CASSGESSGYNEQFF. For the CDR3, the DNA is TGTGCCAGCAGCGGTGAATCTAGCGGATACAATGAGCAGTTCTTC.

There are a few counts of this clonotype. This chain connects TRBV12-3 or TRBV12-4 to TRBJ2-6; D call uncertain. CDR3 length equals 13 residues. The V gene lost 11 bases and the J gene lost 1 base, with 9 bases spanning the gap. CDR3: CALRPSGANVLTF. The CDR3 nucleotides are TGTGCCCTACGTCCGTCTGGGGCCAACGTCCTGACTTTC.

The rearrangement links TRBV7-2 to TRBJ1-2; D is ambiguous. Germline V gene sequence: CDR1 SGHTA, CDR2 FQGNSA. V lost 6 bases and J lost 8, with 16 bases in between. There are 13 residues in the CDR3. The chain's CDR3 is CASRKDGREGYTF. CDR3 DNA: TGTGCCAGCAGGAAGGACGGCCGGGAAGGCTACACCTTC.

This clonotype was found many times. V gene TRBV4-3 combines with J gene TRBJ1-6; D is uncertain. The CDR3 length is 13 residues. The germline V and J ends were trimmed by 7 bases and 3 bases, with 7 bases remaining between them. The germline V gene encodes CDR1 LGHNA and CDR2 YSLEER. This chain's CDR3 is CASNLGYNSPLHF. In DNA form, the CDR3 reads TGCGCCAGCAATCTAGGCTATAATTCACCCCTCCACTTT.

The J gene is TRBJ1-6, the V gene TRBV9; D unresolved. The V and J ends lost 0 bases and 5 bases respectively, with 3 bases between them. The CDR3 is 13 amino acids. Germline V gene sequence: CDR1 SGDLS, CDR2 YYNGEE. The CDR3, as DNA: TGTGCCAGCAGCGTAGGGGATAATTCACCCCTCCACTTT. This encodes CASSVGDNSPLHF. Complete variable domain (other parts from reference TRBV9 and TRBJ1-6): DSGVTQTPKHLITATGQRVTLRCSPRSGDLSVYWYQQSLDQGLQFLIQYYNGEERAKGNILERFSAQQFPDLHSELNLSSLELGDSALYFCASSVGDNSPLHFGNGTRLTVT.

This clonotype was observed many times. The J gene is TRBJ1-3, the V gene TRBV2; TRBD1 is a possible D gene (5 bases). The germline V gene has CDR1 SNHLY and CDR2 FYNNEI. The CDR3 has 13 residues. Deletions cut 7 bases from V and 0 bases from J, with 7 bases between. Here the CDR3 DNA reads TGTGCCAGCATCAGGGACTCTGGAAACACCATATATTTT. This sequence encodes CASIRDSGNTIYF.

The chain uses TRBV10-1 and TRBJ1-4; D gene uncertain. Germline V gene data show CDR1 as WNHNN and CDR2 as SYGVQD (reference sequence). Trimming stripped 4 bases from V and 0 bases from J, with 9 bases between. CDR3 size: 15 residues. The CDR3 is CASSAVRATNEKLFF. In nucleotides, the CDR3 is TGCGCCAGCAGTGCTGTCAGAGCAACTAATGAAAAACTGTTTTTT.

There are many counts of this clonotype. Here the CDR3 omits its conserved ending phenylalanine or tryptophan, so a read error is the likely source. The chain joins TRBV18 to TRBJ2-7, with a weak D call TRBD1 (6 bases). This CDR3 is 13 amino acids long. Trimming removed 2 bases at V and 6 bases at J, with 11 bases between. Germline V CDR1 and CDR2: KGHSH, LQKENI. The CDR3 nucleotides are TGTGCCAGCTCACCATTGGCAGGGGTCGAGCAGTACCTC. Protein product: CASSPLAGVEQYL.

This clonotype was counted many times. The chain carries TRBV3-1 and TRBJ2-1; D call uncertain. The CDR3 is 12 residues long. Trimming removed 0 bases from V and 6 bases from J, with 3 bases in between. Germline CDR1 reads LGHDT; CDR2 reads YNNKEL (reference sequence). The CDR3 reads CASSQEVNEQFF. The CDR3 bases are TGTGCCAGCAGCCAAGAGGTCAATGAGCAGTTCTTC.

This clonotype showed up just a few times. The junction shows a germline mismatch at one end, possibly a read error. The CDR3: CASSQGQGTQF. As DNA, the CDR3 is TGTGCCAGCAGCCAGGGACAGGGGACACAATTC. The gene calls are TRBV3-1 and TRBJ1-2, with 10 bases that match TRBD1. The CDR3 loop spans 11 amino acids. Per the germline V gene, CDR1 is LGHDT and CDR2 is YNNKEL (reference sequence).

This clonotype was found a few times. This chain joins TRBV5-1 and TRBJ2-7, with 9 bases matching TRBD2. CDR1 and CDR2 from the germline V gene are SGHRS and YFSETQ. The CDR3 length is 17 residues. With V trimmed by 4 bases and J by 2 bases, 13 bases remained unmatched. CDR3 loop: CASSPGGGGGVAYEQYF. CDR3 DNA: TGCGCCAGCAGCCCTGGAGGCGGCGGGGGGGTGGCCTACGAGCAGTACTTC.

This clonotype was recorded many times. This chain's CDR3 is CASSTGSGNYGYTF. The CDR3 nucleotides are TGTGCCAGCAGCACCGGTTCAGGGAACTATGGCTACACCTTC. The rearrangement joins TRBV7-8 to TRBJ1-2, with D perhaps matching TRBD1 (5 bases). Trimming cost V 5 bases and J 2 bases, with 12 bases left between them. The CDR3 sequence is 14 residues long. CDR1 and CDR2 from the germline V gene are SGHVS and FQNEAQ.